Sequencing of this TCR beta chain was carried out in a study of spatial heterogeneity in lung cancer. About the study: The donors were approximately 70 patients with non-small cell lung cancer that was early-stage and untreated.

Sample time point: blood at routine non-recurrence follow-up after resection. Whole RNA was taken from tumor, nontumor lung or frozen PBMC; it was then sequenced unsorted. With 6 bases clipped from V and 5 bases from J, the junction kept 16 bases outside the gene matches. Germline lookup yields CDR1 SGHVS and CDR2 FQNEAQ. The CDR3 is 18 residues long. Each CDR3 protein gets one entry after TCRdb re-called the 5' RACE reads with MiXCR. Of 35,000 to 45,000 distinct CDR3 sequences in the sample, around 21% are singletons; the top ten hold about 7%. This clonotype was found many times. Specimen: PBMCs, collected at follow-up. J is TRBJ2-2 and V is TRBV7-8; 9 bases align to TRBD1. The TCR originated in a female donor with early-stage non-small cell lung cancer. CDR3 DNA sequence: TGTGCCAGCAGTTCTACCCCGCGACAGGGGGTCGGGACCGGGGAGCTGTTTTTT. It translates to CASSSTPRQGVGTGELFF.